The rows below give T cell receptor beta chains drawn from one sample of a study of breast tumors, draining lymph nodes, adjacent tissues. TCRdb reprocessed the multiplex PCR reads via MiXCR and lists one record per CDR3 protein. Of over 150,000 distinct CDR3 sequences listed, 31% are singletons. Sequencing used axillary lymph node tissue. The receptors were gathered from a female donor with breast cancer. Some clones in this sample may be carry-over from other donors' samples. The CDR3 runs from the conserved cysteine through the conserved F or W. Each record gives: clone size, D gene, J gene, V gene, CDR3 protein, CDR3 DNA. A D gene is named only where the DNA matches it firmly. Expanded clones get a size class; other rows say once, few or many, or leave the size out.

many NA TRBJ1-5 TRBV7-2 CASSSDLGQPQHF TGTGCCAGCAGTTCGGACCTGGGGCAGCCCCAGCATTTT
many TRBD2 TRBJ2-3 TRBV7-2 CASSLYLGLAGTDTQYF TGTGCCAGCAGCTTATATTTGGGACTAGCGGGGACAGATACGCAGTATTTT
NA NA TRBJ1-2 TRBV5-8 CASSLAGANHGYTF TGTGCCAGCAGCTTGGCGGGCGCTAACCATGGCTACACCTTC
NA TRBD2 TRBJ2-5 TRBV7-4 CASNYSGGTGETQYF TGTGCCAGCAATTACAGCGGGGGCACGGGGGAGACCCAGTACTTC
few NA TRBJ1-2 TRBV11-2 CASSFPDGPLGYTF TGTGCCAGCAGCTTTCCCGACGGACCCCTCGGCTACACCTTC
few NA TRBJ2-3 TRBV6-5 CASSHFLSPDTQYF TGTGCCAGCAGTCATTTTCTCAGCCCAGATACGCAGTATTTT
NA NA TRBJ2-7 TRBV20-1 CSATFDTFPSEQYF TGCAGTGCTACTTTCGACACCTTCCCCTCCGAGCAGTACTTC
many NA TRBJ2-1 TRBV5-6 CASSSLVRGEQFF TGTGCCAGCAGCTCCCTGGTGAGGGGTGAGCAGTTCTTC
many TRBD1 TRBJ2-5 TRBV20-1 CSARDPQGQAETQYF TGCAGTGCTAGAGATCCCCAAGGACAGGCCGAGACCCAGTACTTC
many NA TRBJ2-3 TRBV6-1 CASSDPNTDTQYF TGTGCCAGCAGTGACCCAAACACAGATACGCAGTATTTT
NA NA TRBJ1-4 TRBV7-9 CASSRPTEDEKLFF TGTGCCAGCAGCCGACCGACAGAGGATGAAAAACTGTTTTTT
many NA TRBJ2-3 TRBV7-6 CASSTASTDTQYF TGTGCCAGCAGTACGGCTAGCACAGATACGCAGTATTTT
NA TRBD2 TRBJ2-5 TRBV9 CASSVSAGTSGVETQYF TGTGCCAGCAGCGTATCGGCAGGGACTAGCGGGGTAGAGACCCAGTACTTC
many NA TRBJ1-5 TRBV5-1 CASSSAGAGDQPQHF TGCGCCAGCAGCTCCGCCGGGGCAGGAGATCAGCCCCAGCATTTT
NA TRBD1 TRBJ1-4 TRBV6-5 CASSSRDRGSEKLFF TGTGCCAGCAGTTCCCGGGACAGGGGGAGTGAAAAACTGTTTTTT
many TRBD2 TRBJ2-3 TRBV20-1 CSAPNPRREGQDTQYF TGCAGTGCTCCAAACCCTCGGCGGGAGGGCCAGGATACGCAGTATTTT
many NA TRBJ1-3 TRBV29-1 CSVEDPGVGNTIYF TGCAGCGTTGAAGATCCAGGGGTCGGAAACACCATATATTTT
many NA TRBJ2-5 TRBV20-1 CSASYQGSQETQYF TGCAGTGCTAGTTATCAGGGTAGCCAAGAGACCCAGTACTTC
many NA TRBJ2-5 TRBV6-5 CASSYSGGGVETQYF TGTGCCAGCAGTTACTCCGGCGGCGGGGTTGAGACCCAGTACTTC
NA NA TRBJ2-6 TRBV6-1 CASRKVGGGPGPSGANVLTF TGTGCCAGCCGGAAGGTCGGTGGGGGGCCAGGGCCCTCTGGGGCCAACGTCCTGACTTTC
NA NA TRBJ2-3 TRBV14 CASSQEGGRGDTDTQYF TGTGCCAGCAGCCAAGAGGGGGGGCGGGGAGACACAGATACGCAGTATTTT
many NA TRBJ2-5 TRBV19 CASSIGQQPQETQYF TGTGCCAGTAGTATAGGGCAGCAGCCACAAGAGACCCAGTACTTC
many TRBD2 TRBJ2-7 TRBV4-1 CASSALRLAGKYEQYF TGCGCCAGCAGCGCCCTCAGACTAGCGGGAAAGTACGAGCAGTACTTC
many TRBD1 TRBJ1-6 TRBV5-5 CASSRGTGGSNSPLHF TGTGCCAGCAGCCGCGGGACAGGCGGGTCTAATTCACCCCTCCACTTT
NA NA TRBJ2-5 TRBV7-9 CASSLGQYF TGTGCCAGCAGCTTAGGGCAGTACTTC
NA NA TRBJ2-2 TRBV20-1 CSASETNTGQLFF TGCAGTGCTAGTGAAACGAACACTGGGCAGCTGTTTTTT
many NA TRBJ2-5 TRBV7-6 CASSLPSDGEETQYF TGTGCCAGCAGCTTACCCTCGGACGGGGAAGAGACCCAGTACTTC
many TRBD1 TRBJ1-2 TRBV7-9 CASSLVTGGQPYGYTF TGTGCCAGCAGCTTAGTAACAGGGGGGCAACCTTATGGCTACACCTTC
NA TRBD1 TRBJ2-2 TRBV18 CASRGQEASTGKLFF TGTGCCAGCCGAGGACAGGAGGCGTCGACCGGGAAGCTGTTTTTT
many TRBD2 TRBJ2-1 TRBV11-2 CASSQRPPLAGEGNEQFF TGTGCCAGCAGTCAACGCCCCCCCTTAGCGGGAGAAGGCAATGAGCAGTTCTTC
many NA TRBJ2-3 TRBV5-1 CASSLGVRTASTDTQYF TGCGCCAGCAGCCTGGGGGTCAGGACGGCGAGCACAGATACGCAGTATTTT
many NA TRBJ1-2 TRBV5-1 CASSGTTNYGYTF TGCGCCAGCTCCGGGACAACTAACTATGGCTACACCTTC
NA NA TRBJ1-2 TRBV9 CASGVGQNYGYTF TGTGCCAGCGGCGTAGGTCAGAACTATGGCTACACCTTC
NA NA TRBJ2-1 TRBV29-1 CSVVYYLGETLSSYNEQFF TGCAGCGTTGTTTACTACTTAGGGGAGACATTAAGCTCCTACAATGAGCAGTTCTTC